The 4 T cell receptor beta chains listed next were all sequenced from one sample in a study of T-cell memory formation after mild COVID-19. TCRdb ran MiXCR on the 5' RACE reads and lists one entry per CDR3 protein. The table has about 200,000 distinct CDR3 sequences, 16% seen once. Sequencing was done on a sample of PBMCs or a T cell subset sorted from them (not recorded which). The receptors derive from an adult woman who had mild COVID-19 (a few samples of this study predate the infection). Cell type and time point are not known.

The chain couples TRBV7-9 to TRBJ1-5; D uncertain. The CDR3 is made up of 15 amino acids. The germline V gene encodes CDR1 SEHNR and CDR2 FQNEAQ (reference sequence). V was clipped by 1 base and J by 2 bases, with 9 bases between them. In nucleotides, the CDR3 is TGTGCCAGCAGCTTAGAGGGTTTTGGCAATCAGCCCCAGCATTTT. Protein product: CASSLEGFGNQPQHF.

This clonotype was recorded many times. This sequence joins TRBV15 and TRBJ2-3; 9 positions agree with TRBD1. The CDR3 is made up of 15 amino acids. V trimming: 3 bases; J trimming: 4 bases; junction bases outside the gene matches: 5. Germline V lookup: CDR1 LNHNV, CDR2 YYDKDF (reference sequence). The CDR3: CATSRDRGGADTQYF. The CDR3 coding sequence is TGTGCCACCAGCAGGGACAGGGGTGGCGCAGATACGCAGTATTTT.

The chain combines TRBV11-3 with TRBJ2-1; TRBD2 might be the D (6 bases). The CDR3 is made up of 12 amino acids. CDR1 is SGHNT and CDR2 is YENEEA in the germline V gene. Trimming stripped 5 bases from V and 8 bases from J, with 10 bases between. The CDR3 sequence is CASSGGGYEQFF. CDR3 coding DNA: TGTGCCAGCAGCGGGGGAGGATATGAGCAGTTCTTC.

This clonotype was seen more than once but under ten times. V gene TRBV7-9 combines with J gene TRBJ1-1; no definite D call. The length of the CDR3 is 13 residues. Trimming pared 4 bases from V and 0 bases from J, leaving 6 bases between. Germline V gene sequence: CDR1 SEHNR, CDR2 FQNEAQ (reference sequence). The CDR3 spells CASSYAMNTEAFF. In DNA, the CDR3 is TGTGCCAGCAGCTATGCCATGAACACTGAAGCTTTCTTT.